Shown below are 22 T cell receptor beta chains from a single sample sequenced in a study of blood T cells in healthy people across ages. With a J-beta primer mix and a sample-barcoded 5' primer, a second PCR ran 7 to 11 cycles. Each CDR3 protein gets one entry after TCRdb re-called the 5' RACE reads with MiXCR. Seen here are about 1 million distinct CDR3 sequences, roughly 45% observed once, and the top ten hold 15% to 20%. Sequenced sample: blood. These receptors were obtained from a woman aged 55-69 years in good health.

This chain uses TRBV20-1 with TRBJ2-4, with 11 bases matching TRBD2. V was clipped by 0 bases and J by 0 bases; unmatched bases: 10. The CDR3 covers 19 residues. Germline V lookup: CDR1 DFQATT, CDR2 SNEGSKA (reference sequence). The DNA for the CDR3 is TGCAGTGCTAGAGATTCCCCACTAGCGGGAGCGTTAGCCAAAAACATTCAGTACTTC. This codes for CSARDSPLAGALAKNIQYF.

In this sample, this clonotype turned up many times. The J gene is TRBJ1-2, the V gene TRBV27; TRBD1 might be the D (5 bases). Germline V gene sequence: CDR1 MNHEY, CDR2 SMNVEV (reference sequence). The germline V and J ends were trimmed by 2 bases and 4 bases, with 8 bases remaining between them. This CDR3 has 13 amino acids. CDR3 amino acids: CASSLRQGYGYTF. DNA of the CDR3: TGTGCCAGCAGTTTACGGCAGGGCTATGGCTACACCTTC.

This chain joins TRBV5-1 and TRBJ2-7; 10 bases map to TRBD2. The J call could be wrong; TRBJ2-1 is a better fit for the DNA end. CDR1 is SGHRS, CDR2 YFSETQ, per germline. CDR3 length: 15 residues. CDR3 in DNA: TGCGCCAGCAGAATGCTAGCGGGAGATGAGTATGAGCAGTTCTTC. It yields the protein CASRMLAGDEYEQFF.

CDR3 bases: TGTGCCAGCAGCTTAGATGGCGGCTGGGAGCAGTACTTC. This gives the protein CASSLDGGWEQYF. The chain couples TRBV7-8 to TRBJ2-4; a possible D gene is TRBD2 (5 bases). With 1 base removed from V and 13 bases from J, the gap between germline ends came to 14 bases. The CDR3 sequence is 13 residues long. From germline, CDR1 is SGHVS and CDR2 FQNEAQ.

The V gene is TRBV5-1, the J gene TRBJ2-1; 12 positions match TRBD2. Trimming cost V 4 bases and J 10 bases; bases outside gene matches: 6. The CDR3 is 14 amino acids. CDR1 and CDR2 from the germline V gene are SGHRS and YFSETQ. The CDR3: CASSHGLAGQEQFF. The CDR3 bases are TGCGCCAGCAGCCACGGACTAGCGGGACAAGAGCAGTTCTTC. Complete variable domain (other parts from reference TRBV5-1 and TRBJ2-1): KAGVTQTPRYLIKTRGQQVTLSCSPISGHRSVSWYQQTPGQGLQFLFEYFSETQRNKGNFPGRFSGRQFSNSRSEMNVSTLELGDSALYLCASSHGLAGQEQFFGPGTRLTVL.

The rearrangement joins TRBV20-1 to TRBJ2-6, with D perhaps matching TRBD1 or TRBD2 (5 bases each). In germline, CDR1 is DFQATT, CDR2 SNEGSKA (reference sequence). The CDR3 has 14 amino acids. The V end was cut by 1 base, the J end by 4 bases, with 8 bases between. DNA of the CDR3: TGCAGTGCTAGAGGAGGGGCAGGGGCCAACGTCCTGACTTTC. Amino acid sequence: CSARGGAGANVLTF.

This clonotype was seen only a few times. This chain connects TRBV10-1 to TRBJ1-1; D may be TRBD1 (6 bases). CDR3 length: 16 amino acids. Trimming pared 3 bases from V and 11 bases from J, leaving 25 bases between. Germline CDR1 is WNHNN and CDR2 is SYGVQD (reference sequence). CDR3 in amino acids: CASSDPGHTSMGIAFF. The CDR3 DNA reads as TGCGCCAGCAGTGATCCGGGACATACTTCGATGGGGATCGCTTTCTTT.

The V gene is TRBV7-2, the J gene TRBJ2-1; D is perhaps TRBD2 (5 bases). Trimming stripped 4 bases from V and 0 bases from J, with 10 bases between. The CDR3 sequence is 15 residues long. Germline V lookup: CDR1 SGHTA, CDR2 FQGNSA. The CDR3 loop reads CASSSDFSSYNEQFF. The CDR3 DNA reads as TGTGCCAGCAGCTCGGACTTCAGCTCCTACAATGAGCAGTTCTTC.

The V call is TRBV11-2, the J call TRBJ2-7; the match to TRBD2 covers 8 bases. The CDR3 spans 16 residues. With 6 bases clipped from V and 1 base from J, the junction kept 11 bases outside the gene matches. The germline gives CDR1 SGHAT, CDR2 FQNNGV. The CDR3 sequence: CASRPPPASGSYEQYF. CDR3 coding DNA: TGTGCCAGCAGACCTCCCCCCGCTAGCGGGTCCTACGAGCAGTACTTC.

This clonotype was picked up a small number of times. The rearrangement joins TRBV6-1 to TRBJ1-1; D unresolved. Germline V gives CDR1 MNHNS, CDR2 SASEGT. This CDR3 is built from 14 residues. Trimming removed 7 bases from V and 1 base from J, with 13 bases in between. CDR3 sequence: CASTISDGNTEAFF. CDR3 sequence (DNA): TGTGCCAGCACTATATCGGACGGGAACACTGAAGCTTTCTTT.

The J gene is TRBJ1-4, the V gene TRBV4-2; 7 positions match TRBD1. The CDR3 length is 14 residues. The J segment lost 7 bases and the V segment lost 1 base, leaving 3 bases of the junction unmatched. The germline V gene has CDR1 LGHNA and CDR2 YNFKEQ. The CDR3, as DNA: TGTGCCAGCAGCCAAGTAGGGGGCGGTGAAAAACTGTTTTTT. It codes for CASSQVGGGEKLFF.

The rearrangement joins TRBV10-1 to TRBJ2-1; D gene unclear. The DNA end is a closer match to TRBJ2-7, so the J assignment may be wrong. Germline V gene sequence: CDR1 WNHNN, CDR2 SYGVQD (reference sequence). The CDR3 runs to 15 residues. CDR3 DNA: TGCGCCAGCAGTGAGACCAGGAGCTCCTACAATGAGCAGTACTTC. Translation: CASSETRSSYNEQYF.

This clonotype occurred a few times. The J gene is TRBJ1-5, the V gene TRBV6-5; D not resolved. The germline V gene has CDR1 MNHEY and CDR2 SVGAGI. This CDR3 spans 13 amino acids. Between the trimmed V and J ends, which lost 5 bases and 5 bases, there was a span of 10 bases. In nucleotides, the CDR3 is TGTGCCAGCAGTCCGTGGGAGGATCAGCCCCAGCATTTT. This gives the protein CASSPWEDQPQHF.

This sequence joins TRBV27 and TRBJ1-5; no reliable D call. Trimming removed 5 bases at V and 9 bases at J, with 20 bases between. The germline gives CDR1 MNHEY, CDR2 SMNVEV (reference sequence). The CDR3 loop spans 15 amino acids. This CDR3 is CASSTGGLGFGPQHF. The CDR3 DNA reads TGTGCCAGCAGTACCGGAGGTCTGGGCTTCGGGCCCCAGCATTTT.

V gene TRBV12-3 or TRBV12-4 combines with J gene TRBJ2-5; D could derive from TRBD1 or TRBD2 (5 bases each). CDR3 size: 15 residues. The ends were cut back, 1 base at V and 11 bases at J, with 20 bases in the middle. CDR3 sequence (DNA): TGTGCCAGCAGTTTAGGGGGACGCCCGGGCAATGAGCAGTACTTC. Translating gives CASSLGGRPGNEQYF.

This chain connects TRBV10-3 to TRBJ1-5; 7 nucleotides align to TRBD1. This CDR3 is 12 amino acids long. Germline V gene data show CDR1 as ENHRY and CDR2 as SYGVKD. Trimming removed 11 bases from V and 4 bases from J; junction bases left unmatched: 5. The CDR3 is CASQGLNQPQHF. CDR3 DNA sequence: TGTGCCTCACAGGGGCTGAATCAGCCCCAGCATTTT.

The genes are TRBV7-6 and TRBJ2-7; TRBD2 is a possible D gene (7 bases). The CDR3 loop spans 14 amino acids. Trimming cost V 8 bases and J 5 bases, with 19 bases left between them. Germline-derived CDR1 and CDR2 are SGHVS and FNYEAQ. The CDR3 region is CASSAVGGLDEQYF. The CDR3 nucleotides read TGTGCCAGCTCAGCGGTCGGGGGGCTCGACGAGCAGTACTTC.

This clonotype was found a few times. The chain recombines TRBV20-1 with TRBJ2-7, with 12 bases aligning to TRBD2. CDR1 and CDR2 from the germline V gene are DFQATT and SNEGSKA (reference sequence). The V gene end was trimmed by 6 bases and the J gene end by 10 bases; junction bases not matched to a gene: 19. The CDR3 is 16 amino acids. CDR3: CSAPRSGLAGGGSQYF. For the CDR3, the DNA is TGCAGTGCGCCCAGATCAGGTCTAGCGGGAGGGGGGTCCCAGTACTTC.

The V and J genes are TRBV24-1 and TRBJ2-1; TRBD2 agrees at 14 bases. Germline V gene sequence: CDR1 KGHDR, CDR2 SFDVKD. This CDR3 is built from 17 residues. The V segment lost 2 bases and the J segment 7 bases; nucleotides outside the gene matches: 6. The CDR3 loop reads CATSDSGTSGRYNEQFF. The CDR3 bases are TGTGCCACCAGTGATTCCGGGACTAGCGGGAGATATAATGAGCAGTTCTTC.

CDR3 nucleotide sequence: TGCAGTGCTACCTCGGGAGAGACTAGCGGGGGGGGCCAAGAGACCCAGTACTTC. Protein product: CSATSGETSGGGQETQYF. The chain joins TRBV20-1 to TRBJ2-5; TRBD2 agrees at 14 bases. Germline loops: CDR1 DFQATT, CDR2 SNEGSKA (reference sequence). V was clipped by 4 bases and J by 1 base; unmatched bases: 11. This CDR3 is 18 amino acids long.

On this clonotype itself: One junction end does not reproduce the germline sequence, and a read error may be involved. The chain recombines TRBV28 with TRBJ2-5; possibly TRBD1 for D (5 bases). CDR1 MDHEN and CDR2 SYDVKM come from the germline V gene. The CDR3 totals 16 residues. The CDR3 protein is CASSSAQQVIQEAQYF. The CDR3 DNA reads TGTGCCAGCAGTTCCGCCCAACAGGTGATCCAAGAGGCCCAGTACTTC.

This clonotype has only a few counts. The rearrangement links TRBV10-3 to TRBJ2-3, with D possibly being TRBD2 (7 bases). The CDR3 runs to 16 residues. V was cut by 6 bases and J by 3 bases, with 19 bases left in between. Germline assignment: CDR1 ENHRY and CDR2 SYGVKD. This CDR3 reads CAISGGNFRGTDTQYF. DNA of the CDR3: TGTGCCATCAGCGGGGGGAACTTCAGGGGTACAGATACGCAGTATTTT.